The next 25 T cell receptor beta chains were all read from a single sample in a study of T cell responses to AZD1222 COVID-19 vaccine. Data came from immunoSEQ multiplex PCR; TCRdb stores just in-frame clones and leaves some out. The sample contains 150,000 or so clones, around 90% of which appear only once. This sample comprised peripheral blood, obtained 28 days after the second AZD1222 dose. These receptors all stem from an adult who received the AZD1222 COVID-19 vaccine.

V is TRBV5-6 and J is TRBJ1-1; TRBD1 matches 9 bases. V shed 4 bases, J shed 6 bases, and the junction held 13 bases outside the gene matches. CDR3 length equals 16 residues. CDR1 and CDR2 from the germline V gene are SGHDT and YYEEEE. Written as DNA, the CDR3 is TGTGCCAGCAGCAGACGATCCGGGACAGGGAGTTCTGAAGCTTTCTTT. Its protein is CASSRRSGTGSSEAFF.

The chain is built from TRBV27 and TRBJ2-7; perhaps TRBD1 as D (5 bases). The CDR3 runs to 15 residues. V lost 2 bases and J 1 base, leaving 12 bases between the germline ends. CDR1 MNHEY and CDR2 SMNVEV come from the germline V gene (reference sequence). This CDR3 reads CASSLNRIRSYEQYF. CDR3 in DNA: TGTGCCAGCAGTTTAAACAGGATCAGATCCTACGAGCAGTACTTC.

V and J are TRBV18 and TRBJ1-4; D might be TRBD1 (5 bases). Germline V gene data show CDR1 as KGHSH and CDR2 as LQKENI. V was cut by 4 bases and J by 8 bases, with 14 bases left in between. The CDR3 contains 14 residues. The CDR3 DNA follows: TGTGCCAGCTCACGCTACGGGACGGAAGAAAAACTGTTTTTT. This codes for CASSRYGTEEKLFF.

This rearrangement joins TRBV10-1 to TRBJ1-2; D call uncertain. The CDR3 has 14 amino acids. The germline V and J ends were trimmed by 2 bases and 4 bases, with 11 bases remaining between them. The V gene's germline CDR1 is WNHNN and CDR2 SYGVQD (reference sequence). The chain's CDR3 is CASSEGVRGYGYTF. The CDR3 DNA sequence: TGCGCCAGCAGTGAGGGGGTCCGGGGCTATGGCTACACCTTC.

The chain uses TRBV19 and TRBJ1-3, with D unresolved. Trimming cost V 6 bases and J 0 bases, with 9 bases left between them. Per the germline V gene, CDR1 is LNHDA and CDR2 is SQIVND (reference sequence). CDR3 length: 14 residues. The CDR3 sequence is CASRATDSGNTIYF. The DNA for the CDR3 is TGTGCCAGTAGAGCCACTGACTCTGGAAACACCATATATTTT.

V and J are TRBV2 and TRBJ1-5; D not certain. The CDR3 has 13 residues. Germline V lookup: CDR1 SNHLY, CDR2 FYNNEI. Trimming pared 1 base from V and 4 bases from J, leaving 5 bases between. The CDR3 region is CASSEGMNQPQHF. The DNA of the CDR3 is TGTGCCAGCAGTGAAGGCATGAATCAGCCCCAGCATTTT.

The chain is built from TRBV7-8 and TRBJ1-5; D call uncertain. V lost 6 bases and J 9 bases, leaving 15 bases between the germline ends. Germline V gene lookup returns CDR1 SGHVS and CDR2 FQNEAQ. This CDR3 region has 13 residues. The CDR3 coding sequence is TGTGCCAGCAGTCCCGGCGCCGGTGCGCCCCAGCATTTT. This gives the protein CASSPGAGAPQHF. Combining the CDR3 with reference TRBV7-8 and TRBJ1-5 gives the whole variable domain GAGVSQSPRYKVAKRGQDVALRCDPISGHVSLFWYQQALGQGPEFLTYFQNEAQLDKSGLPSDRFFAERPEGSVSTLKIQRTQQEDSAVYLCASSPGAGAPQHFGDGTRLSIL.

The V and J genes are TRBV6-6 and TRBJ1-5; TRBD1 aligns across 7 bases. V trimming: 6 bases; J trimming: 2 bases; junction bases outside the gene matches: 7. The CDR3 extends over 15 amino acids. Germline V gene data show CDR1 as MNHNY and CDR2 as SVGAGI (reference sequence). The CDR3 sequence: CASSTRGTGNQPQHF. The CDR3 DNA sequence: TGTGCCAGCAGCACCCGTGGGACAGGCAATCAGCCCCAGCATTTT.

CDR3 residues: CASSRGGHGTDTQYF. DNA of the CDR3: TGTGCCAGCAGCCGGGGGGGCCACGGCACAGATACGCAGTATTTT. The chain combines TRBV5-4 with TRBJ2-3; 8 nucleotides align to TRBD2. CDR1 is SGHNT, CDR2 YYREEE, per germline (reference sequence). This CDR3 spans 15 amino acids. The V gene end was trimmed by 4 bases and the J gene end by 1 base; junction bases not matched to a gene: 5.

The rearrangement joins TRBV19 to TRBJ1-4; D unclear. Trimming took 5 bases from V and 0 from J, leaving 7 bases between them. The CDR3 loop spans 14 amino acids. CDR1 is LNHDA and CDR2 is SQIVND in the germline V gene (reference sequence). The CDR3 DNA reads TGTGCCAGTAGTCAACAAGCAACTAATGAAAAACTGTTTTTT. Protein: CASSQQATNEKLFF.

In this sample, this clone turned up a few times. The chain joins TRBV19 to TRBJ1-1; TRBD1 matches at 8 bases. The germline V gene encodes CDR1 LNHDA and CDR2 SQIVND (reference sequence). Trimming took 1 base from V and 3 from J; bases not matched to a gene: 7. The CDR3 has 16 amino acids. The CDR3 DNA reads TGTGCCAGTAGTATAGGAGGAGGACAGGGTTACACTGAAGCTTTCTTT. It translates to CASSIGGGQGYTEAFF.

The genes are TRBV7-9 and TRBJ1-1; no firm D call. This CDR3 spans 13 amino acids. Between the trimmed V and J ends, which lost 0 bases and 3 bases, there was a span of 5 bases. The germline V gene encodes CDR1 SEHNR and CDR2 FQNEAQ (reference sequence). The CDR3 DNA follows: TGTGCCAGCAGCTTAGCCGGGTACACTGAAGCTTTCTTT. Translation gives CASSLAGYTEAFF.

As DNA, the CDR3 is TGCAGTGCTAGTACACAGGGAGGAGGAAACACCATATATTTT. It encodes CSASTQGGGNTIYF. The chain combines TRBV20-1 with TRBJ1-3, with TRBD1 as a possible D gene (6 bases). The germline V and J ends were trimmed by 3 bases and 4 bases, with 13 bases remaining between them. CDR3 size: 14 residues. CDR1 DFQATT and CDR2 SNEGSKA come from the germline V gene (reference sequence).

CDR3 region: CASSPATGSSNQPQHF. The DNA of the CDR3 is TGTGCCAGCTCACCAGCTACAGGCAGTAGCAATCAGCCCCAGCATTTT. The chain couples TRBV18 to TRBJ1-5, with D perhaps matching TRBD1 (5 bases). V lost 2 bases and J lost 0, with 11 bases in between. This CDR3 region has 16 residues. CDR1 and CDR2 from the germline V gene are KGHSH and LQKENI.

The chain recombines TRBV6-2 or TRBV6-3 with TRBJ2-7; TRBD2 agrees at 7 bases. Germline loops: CDR1 MNHEY, CDR2 SVGEGT. The V and J ends lost 2 bases and 2 bases, in that order; junction bases with no gene match: 6. This CDR3 region has 15 residues. The CDR3: CASSYTASGTYEQYF. The CDR3, as DNA: TGTGCCAGCAGTTACACGGCTAGCGGAACCTACGAGCAGTACTTC.

This chain uses TRBV5-1 with TRBJ2-3; no clear D gene. This CDR3 is 13 amino acids long. The V gene's germline CDR1 is SGHRS and CDR2 YFSETQ. Trimming removed 0 bases at V and 12 bases at J, with 14 bases between. The CDR3 loop reads CASSLGKSGNQYF. CDR3 coding DNA: TGCGCCAGCAGCTTGGGAAAGTCTGGGAACCAGTATTTT.

J is TRBJ1-5 and V is TRBV6-5; 8 bases line up with TRBD1. Germline values: CDR1 MNHEY, CDR2 SVGAGI. This CDR3 spans 15 amino acids. The V segment lost 5 bases and the J segment 3 bases; nucleotides outside the gene matches: 6. CDR3 nucleotide sequence: TGTGCCAGCAGTAGCGGACAGGGTGACAATCAGCCCCAGCATTTT. Protein: CASSSGQGDNQPQHF.

V and J are TRBV5-1 and TRBJ2-3, with a tentative D call TRBD1 (7 bases). Trimming took 4 bases from V and 4 from J, leaving 10 bases between them. The CDR3 sequence is 13 residues long. Germline CDR1 and CDR2: SGHRS and YFSETQ. CDR3 sequence (DNA): TGCGCCAGCAGCCAGGGGGGCCCAGATACGCAGTATTTT. It specifies CASSQGGPDTQYF.

This clone has just one count. The chain carries TRBV5-5 and TRBJ2-3; D could derive from TRBD1 or TRBD2 (5 bases each). The ends were cut back, 0 bases at V and 0 bases at J, with 14 bases in the middle. This CDR3 region has 17 residues. CDR1 SGHKS and CDR2 YYEKEE come from the germline V gene (reference sequence). The CDR3 DNA reads as TGTGCCAGCAGCTTGGCCAGGTGGGGGTTTAGCACAGATACGCAGTATTTT. Residues: CASSLARWGFSTDTQYF.

The chain links TRBV2 to TRBJ2-3; no definite D call. The CDR3 has 10 amino acids. Germline assignment: CDR1 SNHLY and CDR2 FYNNEI. With 4 bases removed from V and 4 bases from J, the gap between germline ends came to 0 bases. The CDR3: CASSADTQYF. For the CDR3, the DNA is TGTGCCAGCAGTGCAGATACGCAGTATTTT.

This chain links TRBV5-4 with TRBJ2-4, with D tentatively TRBD1 (6 bases). Germline CDR1 is SGHNT and CDR2 is YYREEE (reference sequence). The CDR3 runs 14 residues. The germline V and J ends were trimmed by 2 bases and 0 bases, with 6 bases remaining between them. The CDR3, as DNA: TGTGCCAGCAGCTTACAGGGAGCCAAAAACATTCAGTACTTC. This gives the protein CASSLQGAKNIQYF.

This chain uses TRBV5-6 with TRBJ2-3; tentatively, D is TRBD2 (6 bases). Germline values: CDR1 SGHDT, CDR2 YYEEEE. CDR3 length: 16 amino acids. Trimming took off 0 bases at V and 0 bases at J, with 11 bases between the two ends. CDR3 DNA: TGTGCCAGCAGCTTGGCGGCGGGGACTAGCACAGATACGCAGTATTTT. Encoded protein: CASSLAAGTSTDTQYF.

The V gene is TRBV30, the J gene TRBJ1-1, with a possible D match to TRBD1 (5 bases). Germline loops: CDR1 GTSNPN, CDR2 SVGIG (reference sequence). V lost 4 bases and J lost 1, with 10 bases in between. CDR3 length equals 13 residues. This chain's CDR3 is CAWNPDRNTEAFF. The CDR3 DNA sequence: TGTGCCTGGAACCCCGACAGGAACACTGAAGCTTTCTTT. The full variable domain, its missing parts supplied by reference TRBV30 and TRBJ1-1, is SQTIHQWPATLVQPVGSPLSLECTVEGTSNPNLYWYRQAAGRGLQLLFYSVGIGQISSEVPQNLSASRPQDRQFILSSKKLLLSDSGFYLCAWNPDRNTEAFFGQGTRLTVV.

This clone was observed a handful of times. V gene TRBV29-1 combines with J gene TRBJ2-5; 10 bases line up with TRBD2. The CDR3 is 15 residues long. CDR1 and CDR2 (germline): SQVTM, ANQGSEA. V lost 4 bases and J lost 4; bases outside the gene matches: 9. The CDR3 DNA reads as TGCAGCGTTGGGGCTAGCGGGAGATTCTCAGAGACCCAGTACTTC. Protein product: CSVGASGRFSETQYF.

J is TRBJ1-6 and V is TRBV12-2. TRBV12-2 is classified as a pseudogene. The CDR3 totals 15 residues. CDR3 nucleotide sequence: TGTGCAAGTCGCTTAGCCGGGACGGGCAATTCACCCCTCCACTTT. Encoded protein: CASRLAGTGNSPLHF.